A single sample gave rise to the 27 T cell receptor beta chains below, sequenced in a study of OX40 agonist ivuxolimab in advanced cancers. The table came from immunoSEQ multiplex PCR; TCRdb's copy has only in-frame clones and leaves some out. The sample comprises 45,000 to 60,000 clones, around 80% of which are singletons, and under 30% rests with the top ten. The sequenced sample was CD4+ or CD8+ T cells sorted from blood, obtained in a trial of the OX40 agonist ivuxolimab. The receptors originated from an adult with an advanced solid tumor such as melanoma, head and neck, liver or kidney cancer.

The J gene is TRBJ2-3, the V gene TRBV5-3; 11 nucleotides align to TRBD2. TRBV5-3 is an ORF, with its function uncertain. With 4 bases clipped from V and 0 bases from J, the junction kept 4 bases outside the gene matches. The CDR3 extends over 16 amino acids. The DNA for the CDR3 is TGTGCCAGAAGCATTTTAGCGGGGGGGAGCACAGATACGCAGTATTTT. It encodes CARSILAGGSTDTQYF.

Relative to its sample, this clone is medium-sized. The chain carries TRBV28 and TRBJ2-6; 8 bases map to TRBD2. With 6 bases clipped from V and 1 base from J, the junction kept 11 bases outside the gene matches. The CDR3 runs 18 residues. Germline CDR1 reads MDHEN; CDR2 reads SYDVKM. CDR3 DNA sequence: TGTGCCAGCAGCCACTCGGAAGCGGGGGTGTCTGGGGCCAACGTCCTGACTTTC. It specifies CASSHSEAGVSGANVLTF.

This clone is a singleton in its sample. This chain joins TRBV6-5 and TRBJ2-5; weak D call: TRBD1 (6 bases). The J call may be wrong; the DNA end is better matched by TRBJ2-7. The CDR3 covers 15 residues. Germline V gene sequence: CDR1 MNHEY, CDR2 SVGAGI. The DNA of the CDR3 is TGTGCCAGCAGTTACATCCAACAGGGCTACTACGAGCAGTACTTC. Translating gives CASSYIQQGYYEQYF.

The gene calls are TRBV11-2 and TRBJ2-4; 9 bases map to TRBD1. V shed 5 bases and J 7 bases; nucleotides not matched to a gene: 6. Germline loops: CDR1 SGHAT, CDR2 FQNNGV. This CDR3 contains 14 residues. The DNA of the CDR3 is TGTGCCAGCAGCCCGACAGGGGGAAGGAACATTCAGTACTTC. Its protein is CASSPTGGRNIQYF.

The chain is built from TRBV13 and TRBJ2-7; D is possibly TRBD1 or TRBD2 (6 bases each). V was pared by 4 bases and J by 10 bases, with 14 bases between. This CDR3 is 12 amino acids long. Germline V gene lookup returns CDR1 PRHDT and CDR2 FYEKMQ (reference sequence). As DNA, the CDR3 is TGTGCCAGCAGCTCTAAGAGGGGGGAACAGTACTTC. Amino acid sequence: CASSSKRGEQYF.

This clone rates as medium-sized. The V call is TRBV11-2, the J call TRBJ1-3, with D maybe TRBD1 (5 bases). The germline CDR1 and CDR2 sequences are SGHAT and FQNNGV. V was clipped by 5 bases and J by 4 bases, with 21 bases between them. This CDR3 has 17 residues. The CDR3 sequence: CASSRGTGGVEGNTIYF. CDR3 bases: TGTGCCAGCAGCCGGGGAACCGGAGGGGTGGAGGGAAACACCATATATTTT.

This sequence joins TRBV28 and TRBJ1-5, with 10 bases matching TRBD1. The V segment lost 5 bases and the J segment 0 bases; nucleotides outside the gene matches: 4. The CDR3 consists of 16 residues. Germline values: CDR1 MDHEN, CDR2 SYDVKM. CDR3 nucleotides: TGTGCCAGCAGTCCAGGGACAGGGGTTAGCAATCAGCCCCAGCATTTT. Translated, it gives CASSPGTGVSNQPQHF.

To note about this clone: At one boundary the junction diverges from the germline segment, which might be a read error. The J gene is TRBJ2-3, the V gene TRBV7-9, with 8 bases fitting TRBD2. Germline V gene lookup returns CDR1 SEHNR and CDR2 FQNEAQ (reference sequence). CDR3 length: 16 residues. CDR3 bases: TGTGCCAACAGCACTACTAGCGGTAAGGAGGGAGATACGCAGTATTTT. Translation: CANSTTSGKEGDTQYF.

The chain is built from TRBV7-9 and TRBJ1-2, with a possible D match to TRBD1 (6 bases). Germline V gene data show CDR1 as SEHNR and CDR2 as FQNEAQ (reference sequence). The ends were cut back, 8 bases at V and 5 bases at J, with 12 bases in the middle. The CDR3 is 12 amino acids. This CDR3 reads CASYRVPYGYTF. The CDR3 coding sequence is TGTGCCAGCTACAGGGTGCCATATGGCTACACCTTC. Variable domain in full (rest from reference TRBV7-9 and TRBJ1-2): DTGVSQNPRHKITKRGQNVTFRCDPISEHNRLYWYRQTLGQGPEFLTYFQNEAQLEKSRLLSDRFSAERPKGSFSTLEIQRTEQGDSAMYLCASYRVPYGYTFGSGTRLTVV.

V gene TRBV15 combines with J gene TRBJ1-1, with 7 bases identical to TRBD1. The CDR3 is 15 amino acids. Unmatched junction bases numbered 4, after V lost 0 bases and J lost 3 bases. Germline CDR1 LNHNV, CDR2 YYDKDF (reference sequence). The CDR3 nucleotides read TGTGCCACCAGCAGAGACGTACAGGGGCACACTGAAGCTTTCTTT. Translation: CATSRDVQGHTEAFF.

This clone was counted between two and nine times. Additional DNA sequences in this sample encode the identical CDR3. This sequence joins TRBV7-2 and TRBJ1-6; the D gene is possibly TRBD1 (6 bases). V dropped 1 base and J dropped 10 bases, with 8 bases sitting between them. The CDR3 is made up of 13 amino acids. Germline lookup yields CDR1 SGHTA and CDR2 FQGNSA. The CDR3 reads CASSLGGGSPLHF. The CDR3 DNA reads as TGTGCCAGCAGCTTAGGAGGGGGGTCACCCCTCCACTTT.

The table lists this clone with a few counts. The CDR3 sequence: CASSPRSGTNYNQPQHF. In DNA form, the CDR3 reads TGTGCCAGCAGCCCCCGTTCCGGGACAAACTATAATCAGCCCCAGCATTTT. The rearrangement uses TRBV7-6 and TRBJ1-5; D may be TRBD1 (6 bases). CDR1 and CDR2 (germline): SGHVS, FNYEAQ. This CDR3 has 17 residues. The V end was cut by 5 bases, the J end by 4 bases, with 21 bases between.

V and J are TRBV27 and TRBJ2-7, with D possibly being TRBD1 or TRBD2 (5 bases each). The CDR3 contains 16 residues. Germline CDR1 and CDR2: MNHEY and SMNVEV (reference sequence). Trimming stripped 8 bases from V and 5 bases from J, with 25 bases between. CDR3 DNA: TGTGCCAGCGGCCCCTCCGTGGGGGATCTTAGGAACGAGCAGTACTTC. Translated, it gives CASGPSVGDLRNEQYF.

The V gene is TRBV13, the J gene TRBJ2-7; D could derive from TRBD1 or TRBD2 (7 bases each). This CDR3 is built from 16 residues. Trimming cost V 5 bases and J 1 base, with 18 bases left between them. The germline V gene encodes CDR1 PRHDT and CDR2 FYEKMQ (reference sequence). The CDR3 here is CASSPTQGGRSYEQYF. As DNA, the CDR3 is TGTGCCAGCAGCCCGACCCAGGGGGGGCGATCCTACGAGCAGTACTTC.

This clone was detected once. The V and J genes are TRBV4-1 and TRBJ1-2, with unresolved D. V lost 1 base, J lost 3 bases, and 6 bases lay in between. CDR1 and CDR2 from the germline V gene are MGHRA and YSYEKL. The CDR3 spans 13 residues. The CDR3: CASSQVSDYGYTF. The CDR3 nucleotides read TGCGCCAGCAGCCAAGTGTCCGACTATGGCTACACCTTC.

This clone was counted a single time. The rearrangement joins TRBV5-4 to TRBJ1-4, with 7 bases that match TRBD1. CDR3 size: 14 residues. V trimming: 3 bases; J trimming: 7 bases; junction bases outside the gene matches: 6. Germline lookup yields CDR1 SGHNT and CDR2 YYREEE (reference sequence). CDR3 amino acids: CASSSTGSREKLFF. Here the CDR3 DNA reads TGTGCCAGCAGCTCGACAGGGTCTCGTGAAAAACTGTTTTTT.

The V call is TRBV28, the J call TRBJ1-4, with TRBD1 identical over 8 bases. Germline lookup yields CDR1 MDHEN and CDR2 SYDVKM. This CDR3 region has 16 residues. The J segment lost 5 bases and the V segment lost 6 bases, leaving 11 bases of the junction unmatched. The CDR3 here is CASRPPQWTGNEKLFF. CDR3 DNA sequence: TGTGCCAGCAGGCCCCCCCAGTGGACAGGGAATGAAAAACTGTTTTTT.

The chain employs TRBV9 and TRBJ2-5; 8 positions match TRBD2. This CDR3 is built from 13 residues. The germline V gene has CDR1 SGDLS and CDR2 YYNGEE. Losses at the gene ends were 3 bases for V and 5 bases for J; bases not matched to a gene: 3. CDR3 DNA sequence: TGTGCCAGCAGCGGTAGCGGGGTTGAGACCCAGTACTTC. Amino acid sequence: CASSGSGVETQYF. The full variable domain, completed using reference TRBV9 and TRBJ2-5, is DSGVTQTPKHLITATGQRVTLRCSPRSGDLSVYWYQQSLDQGLQFLIQYYNGEERAKGNILERFSAQQFPDLHSELNLSSLELGDSALYFCASSGSGVETQYFGPGTRLLVL.

This rearrangement joins TRBV9 to TRBJ2-1; 7 nucleotides line up with TRBD1. This CDR3 spans 13 amino acids. V dropped 3 bases and J dropped 8; count of bases not matched to a gene: 5. From germline, CDR1 is SGDLS and CDR2 YYNGEE. CDR3 loop: CASSDRQGYEQFF. CDR3 DNA: TGTGCCAGCAGCGACCGACAGGGCTATGAGCAGTTCTTC.

The rearrangement links TRBV7-9 to TRBJ2-1; D is undetermined. V gave up 5 bases and J gave up 7 bases, with 6 bases separating them. Germline CDR1 and CDR2: SEHNR and FQNEAQ (reference sequence). This CDR3 region has 11 residues. The DNA for the CDR3 is TGTGCCAGCAGCGCGATGAATGAGCAGTTCTTC. This encodes CASSAMNEQFF.

J is TRBJ2-7 and V is TRBV19; 8 bases map to TRBD2. This CDR3 spans 15 amino acids. V shed 3 bases, J shed 0 bases, and the junction held 4 bases outside the gene matches. Germline-derived CDR1 and CDR2 are LNHDA and SQIVND (reference sequence). The chain's CDR3 is CASSIGAGGSYEQYF. Written as DNA, the CDR3 is TGTGCCAGTAGTATTGGGGCGGGGGGCTCCTACGAGCAGTACTTC.

The chain links TRBV18 to TRBJ2-6; 9 bases line up with TRBD2. V was clipped by 1 base and J by 1 base; unmatched bases: 11. Germline V gene lookup returns CDR1 KGHSH and CDR2 LQKENI. The CDR3 is 20 residues long. Here the CDR3 DNA reads TGTGCCAGCTCACCACTGATTAGCGGGGGAGCCTTTTCTGGGGCCAACGTCCTGACTTTC. This codes for CASSPLISGGAFSGANVLTF.

This clone was counted between two and nine times. The chain uses TRBV11-2 and TRBJ2-3, with 14 positions matching TRBD2. Germline-derived CDR1 and CDR2 are SGHAT and FQNNGV. Germline trimming cut 5 bases from V and 5 bases from J; bases unmatched to any gene: 3. This CDR3 has 15 residues. The CDR3 DNA follows: TGTGCCAGCAGCCGAGGACTAGCGGGAGGAGATACGCAGTATTTT. Translating it yields CASSRGLAGGDTQYF.

This clone is hyperexpanded in the sample. The CDR3 nucleotides are TGTGCCAGTAGTCGAGGGTTGCAAGGTGTGGGCTACGAGCAGTACTTC. Translation gives CASSRGLQGVGYEQYF. The rearrangement uses TRBV19 and TRBJ2-7; D possibly corresponds to TRBD2 (5 bases). Germline CDR1 and CDR2: LNHDA and SQIVND (reference sequence). This CDR3 is built from 16 residues. V shed 5 bases and J shed 3 bases, with 20 bases lying between them.

The CDR3 sequence is CASSPIRLAPAYEQYF. As DNA, the CDR3 is TGTGCCAGCAGCCCCATACGACTAGCGCCCGCCTACGAGCAGTACTTC. The V gene is TRBV27, the J gene TRBJ2-7, with 8 bases aligning to TRBD2. Germline-derived CDR1 and CDR2 are MNHEY and SMNVEV (reference sequence). J lost 2 bases, V lost 6 bases, and 12 bases had no gene match. The CDR3 runs to 16 residues.

The chain joins TRBV4-1 to TRBJ2-1; 9 positions agree with TRBD1. Germline V lookup: CDR1 MGHRA, CDR2 YSYEKL. This CDR3 has 15 amino acids. Trimming at V came to 0 bases and at J to 7 bases, leaving 4 bases not matched to a gene. The CDR3, as DNA: TGCGCCAGCAGCCAAGATGGACAGGGGTTGAATGAGCAGTTCTTC. Its protein is CASSQDGQGLNEQFF.

The chain couples TRBV11-2 to TRBJ1-4; tentative D call: TRBD1 (5 bases). Germline V gene lookup returns CDR1 SGHAT and CDR2 FQNNGV. Trimming pared 1 base from V and 4 bases from J, leaving 10 bases between. CDR3 length: 15 amino acids. In DNA form, the CDR3 reads TGTGCCAGCAGCTTAGTTGGGGACTTTAATGAAAAACTGTTTTTT. It yields the protein CASSLVGDFNEKLFF.